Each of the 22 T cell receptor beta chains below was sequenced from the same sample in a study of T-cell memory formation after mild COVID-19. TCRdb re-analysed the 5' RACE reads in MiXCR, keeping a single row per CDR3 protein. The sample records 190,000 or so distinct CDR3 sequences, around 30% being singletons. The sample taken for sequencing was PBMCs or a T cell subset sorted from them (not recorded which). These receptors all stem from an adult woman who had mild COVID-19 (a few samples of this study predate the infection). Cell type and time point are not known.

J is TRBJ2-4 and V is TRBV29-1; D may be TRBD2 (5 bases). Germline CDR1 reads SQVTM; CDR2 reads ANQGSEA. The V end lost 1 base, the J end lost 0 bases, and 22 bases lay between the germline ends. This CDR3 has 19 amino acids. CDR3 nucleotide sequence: TGCAGCGTTGAAGTATGGGAGTACCTCACAAACCTAGCCAAAAACATTCAGTACTTC. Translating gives CSVEVWEYLTNLAKNIQYF.

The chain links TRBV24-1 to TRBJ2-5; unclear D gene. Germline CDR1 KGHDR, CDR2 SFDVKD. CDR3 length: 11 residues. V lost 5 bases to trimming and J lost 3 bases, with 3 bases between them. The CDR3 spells CATSGEETQYF. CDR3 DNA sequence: TGTGCCACCAGTGGTGAAGAGACCCAGTACTTC.

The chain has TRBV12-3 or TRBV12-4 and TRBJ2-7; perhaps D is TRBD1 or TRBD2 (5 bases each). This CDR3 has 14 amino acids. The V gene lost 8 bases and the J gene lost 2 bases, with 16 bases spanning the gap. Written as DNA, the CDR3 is TGTGCCAGCCTAAAAACCGAGGGGCCCTACGAGCAGTACTTC. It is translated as CASLKTEGPYEQYF.

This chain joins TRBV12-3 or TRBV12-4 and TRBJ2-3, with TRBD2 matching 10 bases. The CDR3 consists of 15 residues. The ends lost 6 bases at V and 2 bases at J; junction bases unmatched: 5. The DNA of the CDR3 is TGTGCCAGCAGGAACGGACTAGCGGTCACAGATACGCAGTATTTT. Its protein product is CASRNGLAVTDTQYF.

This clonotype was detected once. DNA for the CDR3: TGTGCCAGCAGGACAGGGACCTCTGGAAACACCATATATTTT. As protein: CASRTGTSGNTIYF. The rearrangement links TRBV7-8 to TRBJ1-3, with 7 nucleotides matching TRBD1. This CDR3 contains 14 residues. CDR1 SGHVS and CDR2 FQNEAQ come from the germline V gene. V gave up 6 bases and J gave up 0 bases; unmatched junction bases: 2.

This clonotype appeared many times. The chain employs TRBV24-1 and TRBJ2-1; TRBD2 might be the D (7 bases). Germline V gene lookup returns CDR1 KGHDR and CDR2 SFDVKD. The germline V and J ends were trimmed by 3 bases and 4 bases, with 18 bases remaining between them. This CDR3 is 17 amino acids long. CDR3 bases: TGTGCCACCAGTGATACGCGAGGGCGGGGGCTATACAATGAGCAGTTCTTC. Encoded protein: CATSDTRGRGLYNEQFF.

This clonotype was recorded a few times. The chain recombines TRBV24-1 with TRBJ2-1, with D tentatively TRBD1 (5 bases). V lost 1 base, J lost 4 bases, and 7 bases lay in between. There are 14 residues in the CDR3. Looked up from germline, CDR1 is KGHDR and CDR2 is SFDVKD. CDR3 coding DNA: TGTGCCACCAGTGATTTAAGGGGATACAATGAGCAGTTCTTC. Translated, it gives CATSDLRGYNEQFF.

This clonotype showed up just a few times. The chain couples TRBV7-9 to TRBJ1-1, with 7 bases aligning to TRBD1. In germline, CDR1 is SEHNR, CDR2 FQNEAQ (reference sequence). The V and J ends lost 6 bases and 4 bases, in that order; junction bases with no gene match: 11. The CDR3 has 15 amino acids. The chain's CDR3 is CASSSQGDSTTEAFF. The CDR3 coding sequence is TGTGCCAGCAGTTCGCAGGGGGATAGTACCACTGAAGCTTTCTTT.

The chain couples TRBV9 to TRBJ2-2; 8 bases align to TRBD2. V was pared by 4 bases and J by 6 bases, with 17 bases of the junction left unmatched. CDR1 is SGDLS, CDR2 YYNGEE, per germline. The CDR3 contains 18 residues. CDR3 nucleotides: TGTGCCAGCAGCCTGGAGGGGACCGGTAACGGGGGGGCCGGGGAGCTGTTTTTT. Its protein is CASSLEGTGNGGAGELFF. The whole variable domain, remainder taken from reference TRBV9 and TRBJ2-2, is DSGVTQTPKHLITATGQRVTLRCSPRSGDLSVYWYQQSLDQGLQFLIQYYNGEERAKGNILERFSAQQFPDLHSELNLSSLELGDSALYFCASSLEGTGNGGAGELFFGEGSRLTVL.

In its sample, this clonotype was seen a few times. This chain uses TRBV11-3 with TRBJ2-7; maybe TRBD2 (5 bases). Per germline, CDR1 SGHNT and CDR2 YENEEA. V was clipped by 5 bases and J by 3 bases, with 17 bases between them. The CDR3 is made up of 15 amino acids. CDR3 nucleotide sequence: TGTGCCAGCAGCCAGAGGGAAGGGAGAGGCTACGAGCAGTACTTC. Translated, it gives CASSQREGRGYEQYF. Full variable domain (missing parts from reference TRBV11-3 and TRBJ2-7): EAGVVQSPRYKIIEKKQPVAFWCNPISGHNTLYWYLQNLGQGPELLIRYENEEAVDDSQLPKDRFSAERLKGVDSTLKIQPAELGDSAVYLCASSQREGRGYEQYFGPGTRLTVT.

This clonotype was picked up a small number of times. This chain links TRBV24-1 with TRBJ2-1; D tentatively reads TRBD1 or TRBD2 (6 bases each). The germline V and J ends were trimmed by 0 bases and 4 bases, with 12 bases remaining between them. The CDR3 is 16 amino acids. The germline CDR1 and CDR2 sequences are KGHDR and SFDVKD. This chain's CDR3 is CATSDLTGGGYNEQFF. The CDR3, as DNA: TGTGCCACCAGTGATTTGACCGGGGGCGGATACAATGAGCAGTTCTTC.

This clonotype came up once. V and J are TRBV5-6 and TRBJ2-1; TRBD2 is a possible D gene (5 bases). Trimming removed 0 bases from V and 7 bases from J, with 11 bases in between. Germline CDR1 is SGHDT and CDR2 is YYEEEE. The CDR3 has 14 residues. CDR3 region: CASSLVGDLNEQFF. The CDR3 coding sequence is TGTGCCAGCAGCTTGGTGGGAGACCTGAATGAGCAGTTCTTC.

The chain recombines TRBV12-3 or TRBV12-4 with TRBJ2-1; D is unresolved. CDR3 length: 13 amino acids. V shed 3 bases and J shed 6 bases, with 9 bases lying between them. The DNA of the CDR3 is TGTGCCAGCAGTTTCGGGTCTCTCAATGAGCAGTTCTTC. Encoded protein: CASSFGSLNEQFF.

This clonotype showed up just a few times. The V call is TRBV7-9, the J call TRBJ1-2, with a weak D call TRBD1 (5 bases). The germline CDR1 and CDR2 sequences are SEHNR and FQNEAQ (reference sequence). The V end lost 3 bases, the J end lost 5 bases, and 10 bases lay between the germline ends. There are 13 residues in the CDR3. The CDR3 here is CASSFRGLYGYTF. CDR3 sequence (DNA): TGTGCCAGCAGCTTCCGGGGCCTTTATGGCTACACCTTC.

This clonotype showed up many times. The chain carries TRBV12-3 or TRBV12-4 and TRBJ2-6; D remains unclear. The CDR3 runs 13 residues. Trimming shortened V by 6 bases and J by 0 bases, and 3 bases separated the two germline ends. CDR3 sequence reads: CASSPSGANVLTF. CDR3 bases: TGTGCCAGCAGCCCCTCTGGGGCCAACGTCCTGACTTTC.

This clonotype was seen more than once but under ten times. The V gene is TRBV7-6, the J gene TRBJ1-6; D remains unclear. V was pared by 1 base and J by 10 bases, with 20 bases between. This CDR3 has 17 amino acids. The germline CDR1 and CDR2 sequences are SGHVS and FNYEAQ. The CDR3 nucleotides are TGTGCCAGCAGCTTAGAGTCAACGGCGGGCGGAGGCTCACCCCTCCACTTT. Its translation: CASSLESTAGGGSPLHF.

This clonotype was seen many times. CDR3 in amino acids: CASSPPHQETQYF. The CDR3 DNA follows: TGTGCCAGCAGTCCCCCACACCAAGAGACCCAGTACTTC. The chain uses TRBV12-3 or TRBV12-4 and TRBJ2-5; no definite D call. CDR3 length: 13 residues. Trimming removed 5 bases at V and 0 bases at J, with 7 bases between.

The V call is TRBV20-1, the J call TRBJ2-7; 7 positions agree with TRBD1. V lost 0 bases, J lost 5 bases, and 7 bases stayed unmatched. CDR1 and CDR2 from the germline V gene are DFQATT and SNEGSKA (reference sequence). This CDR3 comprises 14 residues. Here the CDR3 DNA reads TGCAGTGCTAGAGATGGGCACAGGGGCCACGAGCAGTACTTC. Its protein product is CSARDGHRGHEQYF.

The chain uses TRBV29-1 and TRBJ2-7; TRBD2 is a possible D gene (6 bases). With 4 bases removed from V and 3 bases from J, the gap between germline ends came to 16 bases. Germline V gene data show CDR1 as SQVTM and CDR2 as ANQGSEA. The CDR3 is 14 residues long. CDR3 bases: TGCAGCGTTGGTCCGCGGGACTCCTTCTACGAGCAGTACTTC. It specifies CSVGPRDSFYEQYF.

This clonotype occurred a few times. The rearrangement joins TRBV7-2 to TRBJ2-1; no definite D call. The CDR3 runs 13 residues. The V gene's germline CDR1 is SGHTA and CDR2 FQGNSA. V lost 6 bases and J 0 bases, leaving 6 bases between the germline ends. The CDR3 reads CASSSNSYNEQFF. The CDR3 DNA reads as TGTGCCAGCAGTTCAAACTCCTACAATGAGCAGTTCTTC.

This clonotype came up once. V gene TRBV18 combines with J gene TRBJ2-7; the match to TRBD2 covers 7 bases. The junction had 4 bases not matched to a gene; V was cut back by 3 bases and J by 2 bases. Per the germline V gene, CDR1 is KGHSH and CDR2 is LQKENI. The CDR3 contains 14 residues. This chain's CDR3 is CASSPLAAPYEQYF. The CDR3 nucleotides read TGTGCCAGCTCACCCCTAGCGGCACCCTACGAGCAGTACTTC.

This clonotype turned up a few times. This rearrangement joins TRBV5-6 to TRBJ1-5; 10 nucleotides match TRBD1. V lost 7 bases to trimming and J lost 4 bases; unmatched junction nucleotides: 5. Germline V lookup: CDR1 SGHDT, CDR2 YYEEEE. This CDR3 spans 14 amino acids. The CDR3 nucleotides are TGTGCCAGCGCACAGGGACAGGGGAATCAGCCCCAGCATTTT. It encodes CASAQGQGNQPQHF. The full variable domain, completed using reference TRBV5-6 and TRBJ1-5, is DAGVTQSPTHLIKTRGQQVTLRCSPKSGHDTVSWYQQALGQGPQFIFQYYEEEERQRGNFPDRFSGHQFPNYSSELNVNALLLGDSALYLCASAQGQGNQPQHFGDGTRLSIL.